Below are 3 T cell receptor beta chains sequenced from a single sample in a study of blood T cells in healthy people across ages (dated by TCRdb to 2015 to 2017). Receptors were amplified or captured by 5' RACE. These reads were obtained on an Illumina HiSeq 2500. A second PCR of roughly 6 to 11 cycles was run with a J-beta primer mix and a sample-barcoded 5' primer. The public reads were run again by TCRdb, first through fastp at Q25 and then through MiXCR, and only productive beta chains were kept. Rows with a matching CDR3 protein are joined into one entry that keeps the most common DNA and genes. For this sample the table gives more than 650,000 distinct CDR3 sequences, of which around half were detected only once. The ten top clones hold about 42% of the sample. The sample comprised blood. The receptors shown here come from a man aged 80 or over in good health.

This chain uses TRBV29-1 with TRBJ2-2, with 10 bases that match TRBD2. J lost 4 bases, V lost 4 bases, and 0 bases had no gene match. Germline CDR1 is SQVTM and CDR2 is ANQGSEA. The length of the CDR3 is 13 residues. CDR3 residues: CSVVAGGTGELFF. CDR3 DNA sequence: TGCAGCGTTGTAGCGGGAGGCACCGGGGAGCTGTTTTTT.

The rearrangement links TRBV24-1 to TRBJ2-3, with 8 bases lining up with TRBD2. The germline V gene has CDR1 KGHDR and CDR2 SFDVKD. This CDR3 has 15 residues. Trimming took 5 bases from V and 4 from J; bases not matched to a gene: 7. The CDR3 region has the DNA TGTGCCACCAGTGCAATAGCGGGATACCCAGATACGCAGTATTTT. It is translated as CATSAIAGYPDTQYF.

This CDR3 reads CASSRGGSEEKLFF. CDR3 DNA sequence: TGTGCCAGCAGCCGGGGGGGTAGCGAGGAAAAACTGTTTTTT. The chain combines TRBV7-2 with TRBJ1-4; D possibly corresponds to TRBD1 (5 bases). This CDR3 has 14 residues. Germline CDR1 reads SGHTA; CDR2 reads FQGNSA. The V and J ends lost 5 bases and 8 bases respectively, with 15 bases between them. Full variable domain (rest looked up from reference TRBV7-2 and TRBJ1-4): GAGVSQSPSNKVTEKGKDVELRCDPISGHTALYWYRQSLGQGLEFLIYFQGNSAPDKSGLPSDRFSAERTGGSVSTLTIQRTQQEDSAVYLCASSRGGSEEKLFFGSGTQLSVL.